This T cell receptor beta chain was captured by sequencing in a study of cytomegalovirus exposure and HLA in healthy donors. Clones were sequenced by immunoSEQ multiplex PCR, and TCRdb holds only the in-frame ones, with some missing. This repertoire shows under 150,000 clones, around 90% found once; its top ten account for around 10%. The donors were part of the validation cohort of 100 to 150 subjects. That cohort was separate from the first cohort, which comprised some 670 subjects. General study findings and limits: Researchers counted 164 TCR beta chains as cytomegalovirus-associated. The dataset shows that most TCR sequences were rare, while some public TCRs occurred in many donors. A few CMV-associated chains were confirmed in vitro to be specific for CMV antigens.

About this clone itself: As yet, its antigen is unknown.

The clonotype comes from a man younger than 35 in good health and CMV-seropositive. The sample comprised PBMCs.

The CDR3 nucleotides read TGTGCCTGGAGCCAAATCAGGGGGCGCGGGGGCTACACCTTC. This encodes CAWSQIRGRGGYTF. The rearrangement links TRBV30 to TRBJ1-2, with 8 nucleotides matching TRBD1. The CDR3 runs 14 residues. Losses at the gene ends were 3 bases for V and 8 bases for J; bases not matched to a gene: 11. CDR1 GTSNPN and CDR2 SVGIG come from the germline V gene (reference sequence).